The count of the clone carrying this T cell receptor (beta chain) is one. This record comes from a study of blood T cell repertoires in COVID-19. Repertoires were generated with immunoSEQ multiplex PCR, while TCRdb's copy carries only in-frame clones and drops some. The table shows about 330,000 clones, with 70% to 90% occurring only once. The specimen was PBMCs or T cells enriched from blood (not recorded which). This clonotype was sampled from a young woman who had recovered from COVID-19.

CDR3 sequence reads: CASSQTAGGGGQGQFF. The CDR3 DNA reads TGTGCCAGCAGCCAAACCGCCGGAGGGGGAGGACAGGGGCAGTTCTTC. V and J are TRBV3-1 (or the pseudogene TRBV3-2) and TRBJ2-1, with TRBD1 identical over 8 bases. This CDR3 region has 16 residues. Trimming took 2 bases from V and 12 from J; bases not matched to a gene: 15. Looked up from germline, CDR1 is LGHDT and CDR2 is YNNKEL (reference sequence).